The 5 T cell receptor beta chains below were found in one sample sequenced in a study of CD8+ T cells in alopecia areata. Reverse transcription of extracted RNA yielded cDNA, which provided the sequencing template. Only in-frame clones appear in the TCRdb table, and some are missing; sequencing was by immunoSEQ multiplex PCR. The sample carries over 95,000 clones, around 45% recorded once. Sequencing was performed on CD4+ T cells sorted from blood. These receptors were obtained from a human donor with alopecia areata.

At least ten counts were recorded for this clone. The chain links TRBV19 to TRBJ2-5; D may be TRBD1 (6 bases). The CDR3 sequence is 14 residues long. V was shortened by 5 bases and J by 2 bases, with 12 bases between the two germline ends. Germline CDR1 reads LNHDA; CDR2 reads SQIVND (reference sequence). The CDR3 protein is CASSSRTVQETQYF. As DNA, the CDR3 is TGTGCCAGTAGTTCCCGGACAGTACAAGAGACCCAGTACTTC.

The V gene is TRBV15, the J gene TRBJ2-1; D is perhaps TRBD1 or TRBD2 (6 bases each). CDR1 is LNHNV and CDR2 is YYDKDF in the germline V gene (reference sequence). The CDR3 runs to 18 residues. Trimming cost V 7 bases and J 13 bases, with 35 bases left between them. CDR3 region: CATTHSGGSRALVPNQFF. CDR3 nucleotides: TGTGCCACCACCCACTCCGGGGGCAGCAGAGCTTTAGTCCCAAATCAGTTCTTC.

This clone was found many times. The V and J genes are TRBV19 and TRBJ2-7; D gene unclear. Germline CDR1 is LNHDA and CDR2 is SQIVND (reference sequence). Trimming pared 2 bases from V and 5 bases from J, leaving 13 bases between. The CDR3 extends over 14 amino acids. Here the CDR3 DNA reads TGTGCCAGTAGTATAAAGGGCAGTCACCACGAGCAGTACTTC. Translating it yields CASSIKGSHHEQYF.

This clone has only one observation. Other DNA sequences from this sample encode an identical CDR3 as well. The genes are TRBV27 and TRBJ2-3, with 7 bases fitting TRBD2. CDR3 length: 14 residues. V was clipped by 3 bases and J by 0 bases; unmatched bases: 0. Looked up from germline, CDR1 is MNHEY and CDR2 is SMNVEV (reference sequence). The CDR3 loop reads CASSLGGSTDTQYF. CDR3 nucleotides: TGTGCCAGCAGTTTGGGGGGGAGCACAGATACGCAGTATTTT.

The chain links TRBV2 to TRBJ2-3; no clear D gene. Germline V gene lookup returns CDR1 SNHLY and CDR2 FYNNEI. This CDR3 contains 11 residues. V lost 2 bases and J lost 9, with 6 bases in between. DNA of the CDR3: TGTGCCAGCAGTGAAAGCGTGACGCAGTATTTT. This encodes CASSESVTQYF.